This T cell receptor (beta chain) derives from a study of T cell responses to AZD1222 COVID-19 vaccine (dated by TCRdb to 2020 to 2023). Concerning the study at large: AZD1222 recipients whose second dose came at about 4 weeks and those whose second dose came at about 12 weeks were combined into one group, since spike-specific TCR depth and breadth did not differ between the two schedules. TCR sequencing was performed for about 250 trial participants, of whom some 200 were given two doses of AZD1222 and approximately 25 were given two doses of MenACWY control vaccine. Trial participants were enrolled by age into subgroups of 18-55, 56-69 and 70-plus years, and about 150, 27 and 61 TCR-sequenced participants, respectively, were included in these subgroups.

With respect to this clone: Its antigen is currently not known. No base-level quality is on record; no much larger clone is a single base apart.

What the work shows at the level of the full study, not this receptor alone: In the small 56-69-year group, the increase in depth fell short of significance, most likely because of low power. Nearly half of unique spike-specific TCRs reportedly recognized epitopes outside regions mutated in the B.1.351 and B.1.1.7 variants. CD4 TCRs associated with the vaccine covered the entire spike protein, and the dominant responses were in regions 160-218 and 743-854. Most participants were white British and females outnumbered males, and the authors suggested that clonal diversity may have been underestimated. Only five to seven AZD1222 recipients were SARS-CoV-2 seropositive at baseline, limiting conclusions about previously exposed vaccinees. A significant rise in spike-specific TCR breadth and depth was observed after two AZD1222 doses relative to day 0 and relative to MenACWY recipients. Because no samples from the day 14 peak response were available, repertoires could be characterized only after the peak T cell response.

Taken from the germline V gene, the CDR1 and CDR2 loops are MDHEN and SYDVKM. Measured from the cysteine to the phenylalanine, the CDR3 is 14 residues long. Only CDR3 DNA is held: 42 bases, read in frame from base 1. Clipping removes 6 bases from V and 1 base from J, with 4 as the unmatched junction base count. The sample's time point label is to be understood as: baseline before first vaccination. Vaccinee samples came from UK trials COV001 and COV002, including a single-blind randomized controlled phase 2/3 trial of AZD1222 (ChAdOx1 nCoV-19) in healthy adults. Trial participant PBMC samples were collected at day 0 and day 28 after the second dose for TCRbeta chain sequencing. The CDR3 regions of human TCRbeta chains were subjected to immunosequencing. In the source study's methods: TCRs in the repertoires were compared against a reference library of SARS-CoV-2-specific TCRs that had been generated with the MIRA antigen-specificity platform. Breadth meant the fraction of unique TCRs that were SARS-CoV-2-associated, whereas depth meant the fraction of total T cells that were SARS-CoV-2-associated. Each spike-specific TCR was assigned to its reactive spike region and to a CD4 or CD8 class using the MIRA data. Log10-transformed breadth and depth values were compared by one-way ANOVA with Sidak's multiple comparisons tests. TCRdb took this table from immuneACCESS and kept in-frame rearrangements with V and J called. Such tables lack part of the clones; where checked against another copy, unresolved V genes explain under half of the gap, and the rest is unexplained. V, J and clone size reflect that table, while D and trimming were determined from the DNA. The sample data list about 260,000 clones, and more than 80% of these were observed just once. The ten largest account for around 0.58% of the sample.

The specimen comprised peripheral blood, sampled on day 0 of AZD1222 vaccination. This clonotype was sampled from an adult in good health. In this chain, TRBV28 is recombined with TRBJ1-1; the central 8 bases match TRBD1. This receptor carries the CDR3 CASRSTGANTEAFF. Here is the DNA: TGTGCCAGCAGGTCGACAGGGGCGAACACTGAAGCTTTCTTT.